The clone carrying this T cell receptor (beta chain) was seen just once. No antigen is known for it. CDR1 is MGHRA, CDR2 YSYEKL, per germline. This CDR3 contains 21 residues. Unmatched junction bases numbered 18, after V lost 5 bases and J lost 0 bases. The source of the sample is a study of shared clonotypes between healthy human individuals. Overall study results and limits: Non-shared clonotypes had lower generation probabilities than those shared by all four donors.

The assay was immunoSEQ multiplex PCR, and TCRdb's table has in-frame clones only and misses some. Of roughly 720,000 clones listed, around 91% were seen once; the top ten hold around a third. The V gene is TRBV4-1, the J gene TRBJ2-1; TRBD2 aligns across 11 bases. The TCR sequence derives from a man aged 18 to 30 in good health. Some clones in this sample may be carry-over from other donors' samples. The material sequenced was memory CD8+ T cells from PBMCs. Subset defined: CD45RO+ cells pooled with CCR7-negative TemRA cells. This CDR3 is CASSTRDPGLAAYGSYNEQFF. The CDR3 coding sequence is TGCGCCAGCAGCACAAGGGACCCGGGACTAGCGGCCTACGGCTCCTACAATGAGCAGTTCTTC.